The 13 T cell receptor beta chains below all came from one sample that was sequenced in a study of T cells after yellow fever vaccination. Via MiXCR, TCRdb re-called the 5' RACE reads, giving one row per CDR3 protein. The sample consists of some 170,000 distinct CDR3 sequences, approximately 9.7% of them appearing once. Material: CD8+ T cells sorted from PBMCs, obtained 45 days after the yellow fever booster vaccination. The receptors here all came from a man between 18 and 29 years old who received the YFV17D yellow fever vaccine.

This clonotype turned up a few times. Here the CDR3 reads CAGARGTSPYEQYF. For the CDR3, the DNA is TGTGCCGGCGCGAGGGGTACCTCTCCCTACGAGCAGTACTTC. The rearrangement links TRBV12-3 or TRBV12-4 to TRBJ2-7; D is perhaps TRBD1 or TRBD2 (5 bases each). Trimming stripped 11 bases from V and 2 bases from J, with 19 bases between. The CDR3 has 14 residues.

The chain uses TRBV4-1 and TRBJ1-1; D gene ambiguous. The length of the CDR3 is 15 residues. CDR1 is MGHRA, CDR2 YSYEKL, per germline. The V and J ends lost 0 bases and 4 bases respectively, with 12 bases between them. Here the CDR3 reads CASSQDIGKGTEAFF. The CDR3 nucleotides read TGCGCCAGCAGCCAAGATATTGGAAAGGGCACTGAAGCTTTCTTT.

The gene calls are TRBV7-6 and TRBJ2-3; 8 bases line up with TRBD1. The CDR3 runs 15 residues. With 4 bases clipped from V and 7 bases from J, the junction kept 10 bases outside the gene matches. Germline loops: CDR1 SGHVS, CDR2 FNYEAQ. CDR3 amino acids: CASSSTDREDNTQYF. For the CDR3, the DNA is TGTGCCAGCAGCTCCACGGACAGGGAGGATAATACGCAGTATTTT.

The genes are TRBV11-2 and TRBJ2-5; a weak D match, TRBD2 (6 bases). There are 14 residues in the CDR3. Germline CDR1 is SGHAT and CDR2 is FQNNGV. Trimming cost V 5 bases and J 1 base, with 11 bases left between them. For the CDR3, the DNA is TGTGCCAGCAGCAGCCGGGACTTCCAAGAGACCCAGTACTTC. Amino acid sequence: CASSSRDFQETQYF. The full variable domain, in which reference TRBV11-2 and TRBJ2-5 provide the parts outside the CDR3, is EAGVAQSPRYKIIEKRQSVAFWCNPISGHATLYWYQQILGQGPKLLIQFQNNGVVDDSQLPKDRFSAERLKGVDSTLKIQPAKLEDSAVYLCASSSRDFQETQYFGPGTRLLVL.

This clonotype was seen only a few times. The genes are TRBV2 and TRBJ2-7; D possibly corresponds to TRBD1 (5 bases). The CDR3 is 14 residues long. Trimming pared 1 base from V and 2 bases from J, leaving 9 bases between. Germline-derived CDR1 and CDR2 are SNHLY and FYNNEI. This CDR3 reads CASSEVGRAYEQYF. The CDR3 nucleotides read TGTGCCAGCAGTGAAGTCGGCAGGGCCTACGAGCAGTACTTC.

This clonotype has only a few counts. The rearrangement links TRBV7-9 to TRBJ1-1; D call uncertain. The CDR3 has 13 amino acids. The germline V gene has CDR1 SEHNR and CDR2 FQNEAQ (reference sequence). Trimming removed 3 bases from V and 3 bases from J, with 8 bases in between. The CDR3 sequence: CASSFGVDTEAFF. The DNA of the CDR3 is TGTGCCAGCAGCTTCGGGGTGGACACTGAAGCTTTCTTT.

This clonotype was detected a few times. The rearrangement uses TRBV5-1 and TRBJ1-1; D is perhaps TRBD1 (5 bases). Germline assignment: CDR1 SGHRS and CDR2 YFSETQ. The CDR3 runs to 14 residues. V lost 4 bases and J 4 bases, leaving 14 bases between the germline ends. The DNA of the CDR3 is TGCGCCAGCAGCCCTTTTGGGGCGCCCACTGAAGCTTTCTTT. Translating it yields CASSPFGAPTEAFF.

This clonotype was observed a few times. The CDR3: CASSPRGRGGVEQFF. The CDR3 nucleotides are TGTGCCAGCAGCCCCCGCGGCAGGGGGGGCGTTGAGCAGTTCTTC. The V gene is TRBV7-3, the J gene TRBJ2-1, with D perhaps matching TRBD1 or TRBD2 (7 bases each). The germline V gene has CDR1 SGHTA and CDR2 FQGTGA. Trimming pared 5 bases from V and 9 bases from J, leaving 20 bases between. The CDR3 is 15 amino acids.

This clonotype came up many times. V gene TRBV5-1 combines with J gene TRBJ2-1, with 10 bases identical to TRBD2. V shed 0 bases, J shed 2 bases, and the junction held 8 bases outside the gene matches. CDR1 is SGHRS, CDR2 YFSETQ, per germline. This CDR3 region has 18 residues. For the CDR3, the DNA is TGCGCCAGCAGCTTGGGACTAGCGGGCTATACCCCCTACAATGAGCAGTTCTTC. As protein: CASSLGLAGYTPYNEQFF.

The sample holds many counts of this clonotype. This rearrangement joins TRBV15 to TRBJ1-1; D remains ambiguous. The germline V gene has CDR1 LNHNV and CDR2 YYDKDF (reference sequence). V was shortened by 3 bases and J by 4 bases, with 12 bases between the two germline ends. The CDR3 loop spans 14 amino acids. CDR3 loop: CATSRAEDRTEAFF. Written as DNA, the CDR3 is TGTGCCACCAGCAGGGCGGAGGATCGCACTGAAGCTTTCTTT.

This clonotype was seen many times. This rearrangement joins TRBV7-9 to TRBJ2-7; TRBD1 is a possible D gene (5 bases). V dropped 1 base and J dropped 3 bases, with 7 bases sitting between them. This CDR3 comprises 13 residues. CDR1 is SEHNR and CDR2 is FQNEAQ in the germline V gene (reference sequence). The CDR3 sequence is CASSLGQYYEQYF. The CDR3 coding sequence is TGTGCCAGCAGCTTAGGACAGTACTACGAGCAGTACTTC.

At least ten counts were recorded for this clonotype. This chain links TRBV5-6 with TRBJ2-7; no reliable D call. The CDR3 runs to 13 residues. Germline V gives CDR1 SGHDT, CDR2 YYEEEE. V lost 3 bases, J lost 3 bases, and 10 bases lay in between. The CDR3 spells CASSSRHIYEQYV. CDR3 DNA sequence: TGTGCCAGCAGCTCCCGACACATCTACGAGCAGTACGTC.

The chain couples TRBV6-5 to TRBJ2-3; 7 bases match TRBD1. Germline CDR1 is MNHEY and CDR2 is SVGAGI. The CDR3 totals 13 residues. With 5 bases clipped from V and 7 bases from J, the junction kept 6 bases outside the gene matches. CDR3 DNA: TGTGCCAGCAGTCCCTTGGACAGGAATACGCAGTATTTT. Translated, it gives CASSPLDRNTQYF.